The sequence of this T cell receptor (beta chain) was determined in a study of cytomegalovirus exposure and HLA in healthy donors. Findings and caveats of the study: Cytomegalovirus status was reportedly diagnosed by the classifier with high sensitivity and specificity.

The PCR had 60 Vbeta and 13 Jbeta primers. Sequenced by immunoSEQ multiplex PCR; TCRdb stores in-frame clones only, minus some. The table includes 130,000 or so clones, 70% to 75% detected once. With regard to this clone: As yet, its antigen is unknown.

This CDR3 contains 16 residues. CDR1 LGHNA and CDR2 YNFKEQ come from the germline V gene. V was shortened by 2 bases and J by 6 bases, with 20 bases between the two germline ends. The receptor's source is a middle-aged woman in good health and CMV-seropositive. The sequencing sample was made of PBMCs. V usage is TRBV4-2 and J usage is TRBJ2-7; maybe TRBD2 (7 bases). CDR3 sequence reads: CASSQTGGGSWAEQYF. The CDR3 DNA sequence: TGTGCCAGCAGCCAAACGGGCGGGGGCTCTTGGGCCGAGCAGTACTTC.